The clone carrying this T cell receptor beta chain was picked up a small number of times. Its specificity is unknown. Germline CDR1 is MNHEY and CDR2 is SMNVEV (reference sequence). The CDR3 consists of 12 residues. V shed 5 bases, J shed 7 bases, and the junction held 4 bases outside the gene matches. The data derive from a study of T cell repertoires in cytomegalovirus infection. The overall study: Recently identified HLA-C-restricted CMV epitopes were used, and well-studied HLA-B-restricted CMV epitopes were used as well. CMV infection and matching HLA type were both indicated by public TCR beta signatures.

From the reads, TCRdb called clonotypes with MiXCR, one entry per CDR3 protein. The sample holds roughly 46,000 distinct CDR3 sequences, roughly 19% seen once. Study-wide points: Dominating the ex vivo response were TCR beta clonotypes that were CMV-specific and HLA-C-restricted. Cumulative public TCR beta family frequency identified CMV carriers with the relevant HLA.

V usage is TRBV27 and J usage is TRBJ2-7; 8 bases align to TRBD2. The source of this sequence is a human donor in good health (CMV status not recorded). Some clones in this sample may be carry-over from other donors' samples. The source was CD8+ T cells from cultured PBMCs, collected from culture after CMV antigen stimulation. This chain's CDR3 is CASSPGGGEQYF. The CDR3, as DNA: TGTGCCAGCAGTCCCGGCGGGGGGGAGCAGTACTTC.